A single sample is the source of the 21 T cell receptor beta chains below, sequenced in a study of blood T cells in healthy people across ages. It was with a sample-barcoded 5' primer and a J-beta primer mix that a second PCR of about 6 to 12 cycles was run. TCRdb itself ran the 5' RACE reads through MiXCR, one entry per CDR3 protein. The sample consists of hundreds of thousands of distinct CDR3 sequences, 56% of them appearing once. Sequencing input: blood. The receptors come from a middle-aged man in good health.

As regards this clonotype: The junction differs from germline at one of its ends, possibly a read error. The rearrangement uses TRBV7-2 and TRBJ2-3; TRBD2 agrees at 10 bases. CDR3 length: 17 amino acids. CDR1 and CDR2 from the germline V gene are SGHTA and FQGNSA. CDR3 in DNA: TGTGTCAGCAGCATACTTAAAGCGGGAGGGAACACAGATACGCAGTATTTT. Its translation is CVSSILKAGGNTDTQYF.

This clonotype was found a few times. The chain combines TRBV13 with TRBJ1-2; D might be TRBD1 (5 bases). The V end was cut by 2 bases, the J end by 9 bases, with 16 bases between. CDR3 length: 14 residues. From germline, CDR1 is PRHDT and CDR2 FYEKMQ (reference sequence). CDR3 coding DNA: TGTGCCAGCAGCTTAAGAATATGGGAGGGGAGCTACACCTTC. Its translation: CASSLRIWEGSYTF.

This chain joins TRBV7-2 and TRBJ2-1; D call uncertain. Trimming left V 5 bases short and J 2 bases short, with 13 bases between. This CDR3 comprises 15 residues. Germline loops: CDR1 SGHTA, CDR2 FQGNSA. The CDR3 loop is CASSLLRKPYNEQFF. CDR3 coding DNA: TGTGCCAGCAGCCTATTACGGAAGCCCTACAATGAGCAGTTCTTC.

The rearrangement uses TRBV6-5 and TRBJ2-1; D is uncertain. Trimming shortened V by 8 bases and J by 13 bases, and 12 bases separated the two germline ends. This CDR3 has 10 amino acids. The germline V gene encodes CDR1 MNHEY and CDR2 SVGAGI. The CDR3 protein is CASGQIPQFF. The CDR3 bases are TGTGCCAGCGGCCAAATCCCTCAGTTCTTC.

This chain uses TRBV7-8 with TRBJ1-5; 10 bases match TRBD1. The CDR3 length is 15 residues. The junction had 8 bases not matched to a gene; V was cut back by 5 bases and J by 7 bases. Germline lookup yields CDR1 SGHVS and CDR2 FQNEAQ. This CDR3 reads CASSKDRGIRQPQHF. The CDR3 DNA sequence: TGTGCCAGCAGCAAGGACAGGGGGATTCGGCAGCCCCAGCATTTT.

J is TRBJ2-3 and V is TRBV12-3 or TRBV12-4; D possibly uses TRBD1 or TRBD2 (5 bases each). The CDR3 has 13 residues. V shed 8 bases and J shed 6 bases, with 15 bases lying between them. Written as DNA, the CDR3 is TGTGCCAGCGGGACGGCCCTCGCGGATACGCAGTATTTT. It translates to CASGTALADTQYF.

This clonotype came up a few times. This chain joins TRBV6-2 or TRBV6-3 and TRBJ2-5; a possible D gene is TRBD2 (6 bases). CDR3 length: 14 residues. Germline lookup yields CDR1 MNHEY and CDR2 SVGEGT. The germline V and J ends were trimmed by 2 bases and 4 bases, with 11 bases remaining between them. CDR3 in DNA: TGTGCCAGCAGTTACCCGGGAGAGCCAGAGACCCAGTACTTC. Protein sequence: CASSYPGEPETQYF.

This chain connects TRBV28 to TRBJ2-3; 11 nucleotides line up with TRBD1. The germline V gene has CDR1 MDHEN and CDR2 SYDVKM. CDR3 length: 16 amino acids. V dropped 6 bases and J dropped 5; count of bases not matched to a gene: 10. The CDR3 nucleotides are TGTGCCAGCAGCCAAGGGGGACAGGGGGAGGAAGATACGCAGTATTTT. Translating it yields CASSQGGQGEEDTQYF.

The chain employs TRBV7-2 and TRBJ2-7; TRBD2 agrees at 9 bases. CDR3 length: 14 amino acids. Germline CDR1 SGHTA, CDR2 FQGNSA. After removal of 4 bases from V and 7 bases from J, the junction contained 8 bases not matched to a gene. The chain's CDR3 is CASSSGLAANEQYF. The CDR3 DNA reads TGTGCCAGCAGCTCGGGACTAGCTGCGAATGAGCAGTACTTC.

This rearrangement joins TRBV20-1 to TRBJ2-1; no reliable D call. V was trimmed by 5 bases and J by 4 bases, leaving 9 bases between them. The germline gives CDR1 DFQATT, CDR2 SNEGSKA (reference sequence). CDR3 size: 12 residues. The CDR3 region is CSAYSFYNEQFF. The DNA for the CDR3 is TGCAGTGCTTATAGCTTTTACAATGAGCAGTTCTTC.

This chain uses TRBV29-1 with TRBJ2-3; D assignment may be TRBD1 or TRBD2 (6 bases each). The germline gives CDR1 SQVTM, CDR2 ANQGSEA. V was cut by 6 bases and J by 5 bases, with 15 bases left in between. The CDR3 spans 13 residues. CDR3 DNA: TGCAGCGTCGAGGGGGGATTTGAAGATACGCAGTATTTT. Protein: CSVEGGFEDTQYF.

In its sample, this clonotype was seen a few times. The chain couples TRBV5-1 to TRBJ2-7; 8 nucleotides match TRBD1. V was clipped by 1 base and J by 6 bases; unmatched bases: 18. The CDR3 is made up of 18 amino acids. CDR1 is SGHRS and CDR2 is YFSETQ in the germline V gene. Here the CDR3 reads CASSLPRRQGSARGEQYF. For the CDR3, the DNA is TGCGCCAGCAGCTTGCCACGGCGACAGGGGAGTGCTAGGGGCGAGCAGTACTTC. Full variable domain (remainder filled in from reference TRBV5-1 and TRBJ2-7): KAGVTQTPRYLIKTRGQQVTLSCSPISGHRSVSWYQQTPGQGLQFLFEYFSETQRNKGNFPGRFSGRQFSNSRSEMNVSTLELGDSALYLCASSLPRRQGSARGEQYFGPGTRLTVT.

The gene calls are TRBV5-6 and TRBJ2-6; TRBD1 matches at 9 bases. The CDR3 extends over 19 amino acids. V shed 2 bases, J shed 1 base, and the junction held 10 bases outside the gene matches. Germline CDR1 and CDR2: SGHDT and YYEEEE. DNA of the CDR3: TGTGCCAGCAGCTTCACGACCGGGACAGGGAAGTCTGGGGCCAACGTCCTGACTTTC. Protein product: CASSFTTGTGKSGANVLTF. The full variable domain, its missing parts supplied by reference TRBV5-6 and TRBJ2-6, is DAGVTQSPTHLIKTRGQQVTLRCSPKSGHDTVSWYQQALGQGPQFIFQYYEEEERQRGNFPDRFSGHQFPNYSSELNVNALLLGDSALYLCASSFTTGTGKSGANVLTFGAGSRLTVL.

The rearrangement links TRBV4-1 to TRBJ2-6; D possibly corresponds to TRBD2 (5 bases). In germline, CDR1 is MGHRA, CDR2 YSYEKL. With 4 bases removed from V and 4 bases from J, the gap between germline ends came to 11 bases. The CDR3 consists of 15 residues. The CDR3: CASSRGPLGANVLTF. The CDR3 region has the DNA TGCGCCAGCAGCCGAGGGCCCCTCGGGGCCAACGTCCTGACTTTC.

The chain carries TRBV20-1 and TRBJ2-7, with 10 bases fitting TRBD1. V was clipped by 3 bases and J by 3 bases; unmatched bases: 14. Germline CDR1 reads DFQATT; CDR2 reads SNEGSKA (reference sequence). CDR3 size: 17 residues. The CDR3 loop is CSASSLVDRGAYYEQYF. For the CDR3, the DNA is TGCAGTGCTAGTTCCCTCGTGGACAGGGGGGCTTACTACGAGCAGTACTTC.

The chain uses TRBV6-5 and TRBJ1-4; D not resolved. The length of the CDR3 is 14 residues. Trimming took off 7 bases at V and 4 bases at J, with 13 bases between the two ends. Germline-derived CDR1 and CDR2 are MNHEY and SVGAGI. The CDR3 region has the DNA TGTGCCAGCAAGATGAAATGGAATAATGAAAAACTGTTTTTT. Residues: CASKMKWNNEKLFF.

This clonotype was counted a few times. The chain is built from TRBV5-5 and TRBJ1-1; a weak D match, TRBD1 (5 bases). V lost 7 bases to trimming and J lost 1 base, with 11 bases between them. Germline CDR1 is SGHKS and CDR2 is YYEKEE (reference sequence). This CDR3 spans 13 amino acids. The CDR3, as DNA: TGTGCCAGCGCGTGGGGGTGGAACACTGAAGCTTTCTTT. Translating gives CASAWGWNTEAFF. Together with reference TRBV5-5 and TRBJ1-1, the CDR3 gives the full variable domain: DAGVTQSPTHLIKTRGQQVTLRCSPISGHKSVSWYQQVLGQGPQFIFQYYEKEERGRGNFPDRFSARQFPNYSSELNVNALLLGDSALYLCASAWGWNTEAFFGQGTRLTVV.

This rearrangement joins TRBV14 to TRBJ2-3, with unresolved D. The V end was cut by 1 base, the J end by 4 bases, with 12 bases between. Looked up from germline, CDR1 is SGHDN and CDR2 is FVKESK. The CDR3 consists of 15 residues. In DNA form, the CDR3 reads TGTGCCAGCAGCCAAGCTGCGCGACCCGCAGATACGCAGTATTTT. It specifies CASSQAARPADTQYF.

The V and J genes are TRBV5-1 and TRBJ2-7; TRBD1 matches at 11 bases. V shed 0 bases and J 2 bases; nucleotides not matched to a gene: 4. The CDR3 consists of 16 residues. Germline V lookup: CDR1 SGHRS, CDR2 YFSETQ. CDR3: CASSLGDRGVTYEQYF. Written as DNA, the CDR3 is TGCGCCAGCAGCTTGGGGGACAGGGGGGTCACCTACGAGCAGTACTTC.

This clonotype showed up just a few times. Here the CDR3 reads CATRPRAGANVLTF. The CDR3 region has the DNA TGTGCCACCAGGCCCAGGGCTGGGGCCAACGTCCTGACTTTC. This sequence joins TRBV15 and TRBJ2-6; perhaps TRBD1 as D (5 bases). V was clipped by 6 bases and J by 2 bases, with 8 bases between them. The V gene's germline CDR1 is LNHNV and CDR2 YYDKDF (reference sequence). The CDR3 runs to 14 residues. Combining the CDR3 with reference TRBV15 and TRBJ2-6 gives the whole variable domain DAMVIQNPRYQVTQFGKPVTLSCSQTLNHNVMYWYQQKSSQAPKLLFHYYDKDFNNEADTPDNFQSRRPNTSFCFLDIRSPGLGDTAMYLCATRPRAGANVLTFGAGSRLTVL.

This chain links TRBV5-1 with TRBJ2-5, with D perhaps matching TRBD2 (5 bases). Trimming took off 2 bases at V and 4 bases at J, with 12 bases between the two ends. Germline V lookup: CDR1 SGHRS, CDR2 YFSETQ. The CDR3 extends over 14 amino acids. This chain's CDR3 is CASSFGVEGETQYF. CDR3 sequence (DNA): TGCGCCAGCAGCTTCGGGGTTGAGGGAGAGACCCAGTACTTC. Complete variable domain (other parts from reference TRBV5-1 and TRBJ2-5): KAGVTQTPRYLIKTRGQQVTLSCSPISGHRSVSWYQQTPGQGLQFLFEYFSETQRNKGNFPGRFSGRQFSNSRSEMNVSTLELGDSALYLCASSFGVEGETQYFGPGTRLLVL.